Sequencing of this TCR beta chain was carried out in a study of blood T cell repertoires in COVID-19. As for the study in general: Sites in the United States, Italy and Spain provided acute and convalescent COVID-19 samples. The cDNA or gDNA used as material had been derived from T cells, B-cell-depleted T cells, or PBMCs.

Trimming at V came to 5 bases and at J to 2 bases, leaving 16 bases not matched to a gene. Germline V gene data show CDR1 as LGHDT and CDR2 as YNNKEL (reference sequence). The CDR3 loop spans 18 amino acids. In the source study's methods: For nucleated cells, counts were estimated from reference gene primer amplification. Profiling relied on immunoSEQ multiplex PCR, and the TCRdb table lists in-frame clones only, not all of them. Clone size and V and J calls were adopted from that table, with D and trimming inferred from the DNA. The top ten hold approximately 2.5% of the sample, which has roughly 120,000 clones, around 78% seen once.

The chain couples TRBV3-1 (or the pseudogene TRBV3-2) to TRBJ2-3; 7 bases fit TRBD2. The specimen sequenced was peripheral blood. The TCR originated in a man aged 30 to 39 with acute or convalescent COVID-19. Written as DNA, the CDR3 is TGTGCCAGCAGCTGGGAGGGAATACGGCTAGCTACCACAGATACGCAGTATTTT. Encoded protein: CASSWEGIRLATTDTQYF.